The 31 T cell receptor beta chains below all came from one sample that was sequenced in a study of cytomegalovirus exposure and HLA in healthy donors. Primers included in the PCR were 60 Vbeta and 13 Jbeta primers. Sequencing used immunoSEQ multiplex PCR; TCRdb keeps in-frame clones, though not all of them. Among 210,000 or so clones listed, 85% were seen once. The sequenced material came from PBMCs. The receptors shown here come from a human donor in good health.

The V and J genes are TRBV19 and TRBJ1-2, with D perhaps TRBD1 (6 bases). CDR3 length: 16 amino acids. Trimming removed 1 base at V and 2 bases at J, with 14 bases between. Germline V lookup: CDR1 LNHDA, CDR2 SQIVND (reference sequence). In DNA form, the CDR3 reads TGTGCCAGTAGTATAGTGACGGGGGGCCGGAACTATGGCTACACCTTC. This translates into CASSIVTGGRNYGYTF.

The chain recombines TRBV6-5 with TRBJ2-1; 8 bases fit TRBD2. V was clipped by 5 bases and J by 0 bases; unmatched bases: 3. This CDR3 spans 15 amino acids. CDR1 and CDR2 (germline): MNHEY, SVGAGI. The CDR3 DNA is TGTGCCAGCAGTCTTAGCGGGATCTCCTACAATGAGCAGTTCTTC. Its translation: CASSLSGISYNEQFF.

This clone has only a few counts. CDR3 amino acids: CASSIRTGTNYGYTF. The CDR3 DNA sequence: TGTGCCAGCAGCATCCGGACAGGGACAAACTATGGCTACACCTTC. The chain links TRBV7-8 to TRBJ1-2; 8 bases are a match to TRBD1. V shed 5 bases and J 2 bases; nucleotides not matched to a gene: 7. Germline V gives CDR1 SGHVS, CDR2 FQNEAQ. The CDR3 loop spans 15 amino acids.

This chain connects TRBV29-1 to TRBJ1-2, with D uncertain. CDR3 size: 11 residues. Per the germline V gene, CDR1 is SQVTM and CDR2 is ANQGSEA. Trimming removed 3 bases from V and 9 bases from J, with 11 bases in between. This chain's CDR3 is CSVDTGWSYTF. CDR3 nucleotide sequence: TGCAGCGTTGATACCGGGTGGAGCTACACCTTC.

On this clone itself: The same CDR3 can be traced to other DNA sequences in this sample. This chain uses TRBV28 with TRBJ2-7, with 12 positions matching TRBD1. CDR3 length equals 15 residues. The junction had 7 bases not matched to a gene; V was cut back by 4 bases and J by 6 bases. The germline gives CDR1 MDHEN, CDR2 SYDVKM. The DNA for the CDR3 is TGTGCCAGCAGTTCTCCGGGACAGGGGGCCATCGAGCAGTACTTC. Encoded protein: CASSSPGQGAIEQYF.

The chain couples TRBV18 to TRBJ2-7, with D perhaps TRBD1 (5 bases). Looked up from germline, CDR1 is KGHSH and CDR2 is LQKENI. The CDR3 has 16 amino acids. V was cut by 2 bases and J by 5 bases, with 19 bases left in between. The CDR3 DNA sequence: TGTGCCAGCTCACCAGGAACAGGAACAAGACCCGACGAGCAGTACTTC. Translating it yields CASSPGTGTRPDEQYF.

The chain has TRBV15 and TRBJ1-5; 8 nucleotides agree with TRBD1. Germline V CDR1 and CDR2: LNHNV, YYDKDF (reference sequence). CDR3 size: 16 residues. With 0 bases clipped from V and 5 bases from J, the junction kept 6 bases outside the gene matches. The CDR3 protein is CATSRDTGGVDQPQHF. The CDR3 coding sequence is TGTGCCACCAGCAGAGATACAGGGGGGGTAGATCAGCCCCAGCATTTT.

The chain is built from TRBV13 and TRBJ2-3, with 8 positions matching TRBD1. CDR1 is PRHDT, CDR2 FYEKMQ, per germline (reference sequence). The CDR3 runs 15 residues. V lost 5 bases to trimming and J lost 1 base; unmatched junction nucleotides: 5. CDR3 coding DNA: TGTGCCAGCAGCCCCTTGGACAGGGGCACAGATACGCAGTATTTT. Protein: CASSPLDRGTDTQYF.

In the case of this clone: One end of the junction does not line up with germline, which may come from a read error. The same CDR3 arises from other DNA sequences in this sample as well. The gene calls are TRBV7-9 and TRBJ2-5; D gene ambiguous. Germline CDR1 SEHNR, CDR2 FQNEAQ (reference sequence). The CDR3 extends over 12 amino acids. This CDR3 is CSSSLSSETQYF. CDR3 nucleotides: TGTTCCAGCAGCCTGAGCTCCGAGACCCAGTACTTC.

This rearrangement joins TRBV29-1 to TRBJ2-3; 8 bases map to TRBD1. This CDR3 is built from 14 residues. Germline trimming cut 7 bases from V and 1 base from J; bases unmatched to any gene: 7. Germline loops: CDR1 SQVTM, CDR2 ANQGSEA. CDR3 DNA sequence: TGCAGCGGGGGGACAGGAATTCGCACAGATACGCAGTATTTT. This sequence encodes CSGGTGIRTDTQYF.

V usage is TRBV5-1 and J usage is TRBJ1-1; D is uncertain. The CDR3 runs 15 residues. Germline assignment: CDR1 SGHRS and CDR2 YFSETQ. Between the trimmed V and J ends, which lost 0 bases and 0 bases, there was a span of 9 bases. The CDR3 sequence: CASSLVAAMNTEAFF. The CDR3 DNA reads TGCGCCAGCAGCTTGGTAGCAGCTATGAACACTGAAGCTTTCTTT. The full variable domain, in which reference TRBV5-1 and TRBJ1-1 provide the parts outside the CDR3, is KAGVTQTPRYLIKTRGQQVTLSCSPISGHRSVSWYQQTPGQGLQFLFEYFSETQRNKGNFPGRFSGRQFSNSRSEMNVSTLELGDSALYLCASSLVAAMNTEAFFGQGTRLTVV.

The chain employs TRBV7-9 and TRBJ1-1, with TRBD1 identical over 8 bases. Germline assignment: CDR1 SEHNR and CDR2 FQNEAQ (reference sequence). The CDR3 sequence is 15 residues long. V trimming: 0 bases; J trimming: 4 bases; junction bases outside the gene matches: 4. The CDR3 DNA sequence: TGTGCCAGCAGCTTAGCGTTCCAGGGGGCCACTGAAGCTTTCTTT. This codes for CASSLAFQGATEAFF.

This clone is a singleton in its sample. V usage is TRBV5-4 and J usage is TRBJ1-2; TRBD1 matches 9 bases. The CDR3 runs 16 residues. Germline-derived CDR1 and CDR2 are SGHNT and YYREEE (reference sequence). With 3 bases clipped from V and 6 bases from J, the junction kept 12 bases outside the gene matches. CDR3 DNA sequence: TGTGCCAGCAGCTCACCGGGACAGGGAAGGGAAAATGGCTACACCTTC. Encoded protein: CASSSPGQGRENGYTF.

In the case of this clone: With only one base between it and a far larger clone, this is likely a read error. Other DNA sequences of this sample code for an identical CDR3. The chain couples TRBV7-2 to TRBJ2-7; D ambiguous. Germline V gene sequence: CDR1 SGHTA, CDR2 FQGNSA. Trimming cost V 4 bases and J 0 bases, with 4 bases left between them. This CDR3 is built from 12 residues. The CDR3 spells CASSSSSYEQYF. CDR3 nucleotides: TGTGCCAGCAGCTCGAGCTCCTACGAGCAGTACTTC. Full variable domain (rest looked up from reference TRBV7-2 and TRBJ2-7): GAGVSQSPSNKVTEKGKDVELRCDPISGHTALYWYRQSLGQGLEFLIYFQGNSAPDKSGLPSDRFSAERTGGSVSTLTIQRTQQEDSAVYLCASSSSSYEQYFGPGTRLTVT.

This clone was seen once. The chain links TRBV14 to TRBJ2-2, with D possibly matching TRBD1 (6 bases). The CDR3 is 16 amino acids. Germline V lookup: CDR1 SGHDN, CDR2 FVKESK. V was cut by 0 bases and J by 0 bases, with 8 bases left in between. CDR3 nucleotide sequence: TGTGCCAGCAGCCAAGACAGGGGCACGAACACCGGGGAGCTGTTTTTT. Its protein product is CASSQDRGTNTGELFF. The full variable domain, in which reference TRBV14 and TRBJ2-2 provide the parts outside the CDR3, is EAGVTQFPSHSVIEKGQTVTLRCDPISGHDNLYWYRRVMGKEIKFLLHFVKESKQDESGMPNNRFLAERTGGTYSTLKVQPAELEDSGVYFCASSQDRGTNTGELFFGEGSRLTVL.

The rearrangement joins TRBV6-1 to TRBJ2-1; D possibly corresponds to TRBD2 (6 bases). V lost 1 base, J lost 0 bases, and 22 bases lay in between. Germline lookup yields CDR1 MNHNS and CDR2 SASEGT. The CDR3 is 20 residues long. The CDR3 loop is CASSEVRSRLATSSYNEQFF. The CDR3 coding sequence is TGTGCCAGCAGTGAAGTGAGGAGTCGGCTAGCGACTAGCTCCTACAATGAGCAGTTCTTC.

This chain uses TRBV9 with TRBJ1-5; maybe TRBD1 (5 bases). The V end was cut by 4 bases, the J end by 6 bases, with 14 bases between. The CDR3 consists of 14 residues. From germline, CDR1 is SGDLS and CDR2 YYNGEE. As DNA, the CDR3 is TGTGCCAGCAGCCCCGGGAGAGGGGTTCAGCCCCAGCATTTT. Its protein product is CASSPGRGVQPQHF.

The J gene is TRBJ1-2, the V gene TRBV7-8; 7 bases map to TRBD1. V was pared by 1 base and J by 1 base, with 12 bases of the junction left unmatched. In germline, CDR1 is SGHVS, CDR2 FQNEAQ. The length of the CDR3 is 18 residues. CDR3 nucleotides: TGTGCCAGCAGCTTAGATTTGACCTGGACAGGAATTAACTATGGCTACACCTTC. The encoded protein is CASSLDLTWTGINYGYTF.

The genes are TRBV5-1 and TRBJ2-1, with a tentative D call TRBD1 (5 bases). The length of the CDR3 is 16 residues. Trimming shortened V by 4 bases and J by 0 bases, and 14 bases separated the two germline ends. CDR1 is SGHRS and CDR2 is YFSETQ in the germline V gene. The CDR3 protein is CASSNQGQSSYNEQFF. CDR3 bases: TGCGCCAGCAGCAATCAGGGCCAGAGCTCCTACAATGAGCAGTTCTTC. Full variable domain (remainder filled in from reference TRBV5-1 and TRBJ2-1): KAGVTQTPRYLIKTRGQQVTLSCSPISGHRSVSWYQQTPGQGLQFLFEYFSETQRNKGNFPGRFSGRQFSNSRSEMNVSTLELGDSALYLCASSNQGQSSYNEQFFGPGTRLTVL.

CDR3 protein: CASKWALNQPQHF. The DNA of the CDR3 is TGTGCCAGTAAGTGGGCGCTCAATCAGCCCCAGCATTTT. The V call is TRBV28, the J call TRBJ1-5; D is ambiguous. The germline V gene encodes CDR1 MDHEN and CDR2 SYDVKM. The CDR3 contains 13 residues. Trimming shortened V by 9 bases and J by 3 bases, and 12 bases separated the two germline ends.

The chain joins TRBV9 to TRBJ2-7, with a tentative D call TRBD1 (5 bases). Trimming took 0 bases from V and 4 from J, leaving 11 bases between them. Germline CDR1 reads SGDLS; CDR2 reads YYNGEE. There are 14 residues in the CDR3. CDR3 nucleotides: TGTGCCAGCAGCGTAGGTTATCAGGGTTACGAGCAGTACTTC. It codes for CASSVGYQGYEQYF.

This chain joins TRBV28 and TRBJ2-1; the match to TRBD2 covers 10 bases. CDR3 length equals 16 residues. After removal of 6 bases from V and 7 bases from J, the junction contained 12 bases not matched to a gene. In germline, CDR1 is MDHEN, CDR2 SYDVKM. The CDR3 loop is CASRTSSGSKENEQFF. CDR3 coding DNA: TGTGCCAGCAGGACCTCTAGCGGGAGCAAGGAGAATGAGCAGTTCTTC.

CDR3 sequence: CASSLLSAESYEQYF. The CDR3 coding sequence is TGTGCCAGCAGCTTACTCTCGGCGGAGTCCTACGAGCAGTACTTC. The chain links TRBV7-2 to TRBJ2-7, with D unclear. CDR1 and CDR2 (germline): SGHTA, FQGNSA. There are 15 residues in the CDR3. V lost 2 bases, J lost 1 base, and 12 bases lay in between.

The sample holds a few counts of this clone. The rearrangement links TRBV19 to TRBJ2-1, with a tentative D call TRBD2 (7 bases). The CDR3 is 16 residues long. V was clipped by 1 base and J by 4 bases, with 14 bases between them. In germline, CDR1 is LNHDA, CDR2 SQIVND (reference sequence). CDR3 protein: CASSIGGGGGYNEQFF. CDR3 bases: TGTGCCAGTAGTATAGGGGGAGGGGGAGGGTACAATGAGCAGTTCTTC.

The chain couples TRBV5-1 to TRBJ2-1, with 10 positions matching TRBD1. The CDR3 loop spans 15 amino acids. With 4 bases clipped from V and 5 bases from J, the junction kept 6 bases outside the gene matches. Germline V gene data show CDR1 as SGHRS and CDR2 as YFSETQ. CDR3 nucleotides: TGCGCCAGCAGCCTCCGGGACAGGGGAAACAATGAGCAGTTCTTC. It yields the protein CASSLRDRGNNEQFF.

The chain joins TRBV4-1 to TRBJ2-3, with 9 nucleotides matching TRBD2. V gave up 2 bases and J gave up 2 bases; unmatched junction bases: 11. The CDR3 is 18 residues long. Germline values: CDR1 MGHRA, CDR2 YSYEKL. CDR3 protein: CASSQTRLAEAATDTQYF. As DNA, the CDR3 is TGCGCCAGCAGCCAAACCCGACTAGCGGAGGCCGCCACAGATACGCAGTATTTT.

The J gene is TRBJ2-3, the V gene TRBV15; D unresolved. Germline V gene data show CDR1 as LNHNV and CDR2 as YYDKDF (reference sequence). The germline V and J ends were trimmed by 5 bases and 4 bases, with 10 bases remaining between them. The CDR3 extends over 13 amino acids. The CDR3 spells CATSEALPDTQYF. CDR3 bases: TGTGCCACCAGCGAAGCTCTGCCAGATACGCAGTATTTT.

The chain joins TRBV5-1 to TRBJ2-7; TRBD1 agrees at 10 bases. J was trimmed by 2 bases and V by 4 bases; bases with no gene match: 3. This CDR3 is built from 14 residues. Germline V gene data show CDR1 as SGHRS and CDR2 as YFSETQ. Here the CDR3 reads CASSLGTGAYEQYF. The CDR3 DNA reads TGCGCCAGCAGCCTGGGGACAGGGGCCTACGAGCAGTACTTC. The whole variable domain, remainder taken from reference TRBV5-1 and TRBJ2-7, is KAGVTQTPRYLIKTRGQQVTLSCSPISGHRSVSWYQQTPGQGLQFLFEYFSETQRNKGNFPGRFSGRQFSNSRSEMNVSTLELGDSALYLCASSLGTGAYEQYFGPGTRLTVT.

CDR3 DNA: TGCGCCAGCAGGCACCCCCTGGGACTAGCGGAGAATGAGCAGTTCTTC. Its protein product is CASRHPLGLAENEQFF. The V call is TRBV5-1, the J call TRBJ2-1; 11 nucleotides match TRBD2. Trimming took 5 bases from V and 7 from J; bases not matched to a gene: 11. Looked up from germline, CDR1 is SGHRS and CDR2 is YFSETQ. CDR3 length: 16 residues. The full variable domain, rest sourced from reference TRBV5-1 and TRBJ2-1, is KAGVTQTPRYLIKTRGQQVTLSCSPISGHRSVSWYQQTPGQGLQFLFEYFSETQRNKGNFPGRFSGRQFSNSRSEMNVSTLELGDSALYLCASRHPLGLAENEQFFGPGTRLTVL.

The chain carries TRBV6-5 and TRBJ1-3; D not resolved. This CDR3 is 15 amino acids long. V was clipped by 8 bases and J by 0 bases, with 14 bases between them. Per the germline V gene, CDR1 is MNHEY and CDR2 is SVGAGI. The CDR3 DNA reads TGTGCCAGCGCCCGAGGCTCTATCTCTGGAAACACCATATATTTT. Protein product: CASARGSISGNTIYF.

This sequence joins TRBV7-9 and TRBJ2-1, with TRBD1 identical over 9 bases. The CDR3 length is 16 residues. After removal of 5 bases from V and 3 bases from J, the junction contained 8 bases not matched to a gene. Germline CDR1 and CDR2: SEHNR and FQNEAQ (reference sequence). This CDR3 is CASSQPGQGYYNEQFF. In nucleotides, the CDR3 is TGTGCCAGCAGCCAACCGGGACAGGGCTACTACAATGAGCAGTTCTTC.